What follows describes a single T cell receptor (beta chain). Its antigen is not identified. This entry belongs to a study of CD8+CD57+ T cells in acquired aplastic anemia. Study summary: CD4+ and CD8+ cells, once sorted, gave DNA averaging approximately 3.4 ug.

It was genomic DNA that served as the template for profiling TCR beta VDJ and CDR3. TCRdb reprocessed the reads via MiXCR and lists one record per CDR3 protein. There are 150,000 to 200,000 distinct CDR3 sequences in the sample; roughly half occur only once, and approximately 9.7% lies in the top ten. The patients chosen for sequencing had shown expansion of CD8+CD57+ cells (detected by flow cytometry). Patients were untreated when blood was sampled. Study-level points and caveats: Found in both controls and patients were some 31 CD8+ CDR3 sequences.

Germline CDR1 is LNHNV and CDR2 is YYDKDF (reference sequence). The CDR3 covers 16 residues. The junction had 9 bases not matched to a gene; V was cut back by 3 bases and J by 2 bases. The sequenced material came from sorted CD4+, CD8+, or CD8+CD57+ T cells (not recorded which) from PBMCs. The rearrangement joins TRBV15 to TRBJ2-5; 7 bases line up with TRBD1. The sequence came from a human donor with aplastic anemia. The chain's CDR3 is CATSSLRGRPQETQYF. CDR3 nucleotides: TGTGCCACCAGCAGCCTCAGGGGGAGACCTCAAGAGACCCAGTACTTC.